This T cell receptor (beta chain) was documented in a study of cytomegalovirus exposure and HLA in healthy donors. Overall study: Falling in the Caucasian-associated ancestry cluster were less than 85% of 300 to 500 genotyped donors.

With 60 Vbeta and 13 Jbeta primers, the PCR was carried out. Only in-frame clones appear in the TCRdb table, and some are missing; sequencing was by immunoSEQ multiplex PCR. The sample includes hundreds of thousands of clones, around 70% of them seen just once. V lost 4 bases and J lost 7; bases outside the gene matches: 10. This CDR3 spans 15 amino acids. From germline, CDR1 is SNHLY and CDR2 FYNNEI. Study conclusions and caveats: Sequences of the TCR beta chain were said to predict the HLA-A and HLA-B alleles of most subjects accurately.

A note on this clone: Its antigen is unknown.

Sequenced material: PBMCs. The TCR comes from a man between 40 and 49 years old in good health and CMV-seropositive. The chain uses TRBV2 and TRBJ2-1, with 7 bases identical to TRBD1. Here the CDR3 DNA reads TGTGCCAGCAGTGTCAACAGGGGATCAAGGAATGAGCAGTTCTTC. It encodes CASSVNRGSRNEQFF.